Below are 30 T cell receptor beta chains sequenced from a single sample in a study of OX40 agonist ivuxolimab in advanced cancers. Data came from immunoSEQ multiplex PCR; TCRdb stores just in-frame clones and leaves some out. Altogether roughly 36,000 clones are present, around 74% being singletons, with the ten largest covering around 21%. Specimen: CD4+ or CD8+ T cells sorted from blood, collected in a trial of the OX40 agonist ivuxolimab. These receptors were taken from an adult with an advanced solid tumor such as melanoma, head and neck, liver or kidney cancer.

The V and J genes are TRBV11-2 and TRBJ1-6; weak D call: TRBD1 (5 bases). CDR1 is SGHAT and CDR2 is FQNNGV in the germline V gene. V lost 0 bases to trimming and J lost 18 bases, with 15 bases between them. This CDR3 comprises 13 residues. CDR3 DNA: TGTGCCAGCAGCTTAGATCCCGCAGGGCGCTCCCACTTT. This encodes CASSLDPAGRSHF. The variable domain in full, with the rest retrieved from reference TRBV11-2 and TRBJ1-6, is EAGVAQSPRYKIIEKRQSVAFWCNPISGHATLYWYQQILGQGPKLLIQFQNNGVVDDSQLPKDRFSAERLKGVDSTLKIQPAKLEDSAVYLCASSLDPAGRSHFGNGTRLTVT.

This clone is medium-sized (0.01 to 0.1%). The CDR3 reads CASSLGGRIYEQYV. CDR3 DNA: TGTGCCAGCAGCTTGGGGGGACGGATCTACGAGCAGTACGTC. The genes are TRBV13 and TRBJ2-7; perhaps TRBD2 as D (6 bases). CDR3 length: 14 residues. From germline, CDR1 is PRHDT and CDR2 FYEKMQ (reference sequence). V dropped 3 bases and J dropped 3 bases, with 12 bases sitting between them.

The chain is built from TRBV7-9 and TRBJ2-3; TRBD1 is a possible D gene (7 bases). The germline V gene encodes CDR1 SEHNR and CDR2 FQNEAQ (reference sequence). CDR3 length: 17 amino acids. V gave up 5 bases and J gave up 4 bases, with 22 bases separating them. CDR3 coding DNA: TGTGCCAGCAGCAGAGGGGGGATAGGACAGGCGGCAGATACGCAGTATTTT. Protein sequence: CASSRGGIGQAADTQYF.

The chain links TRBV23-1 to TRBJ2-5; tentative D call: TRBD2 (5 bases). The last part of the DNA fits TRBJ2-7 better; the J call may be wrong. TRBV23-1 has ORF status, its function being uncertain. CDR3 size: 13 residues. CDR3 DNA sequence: TGCGCCAGCAGTCAATTGCGGGTCGACGAGCAGTACTTC. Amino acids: CASSQLRVDEQYF.

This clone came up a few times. CDR3 region: CASSYSNRLAKTQYF. CDR3 coding DNA: TGTGCCAGCAGTTACTCGAACCGACTTGCCAAGACCCAGTACTTC. This chain connects TRBV6-5 to TRBJ2-5, with D unresolved. Trimming left V 0 bases short and J 6 bases short, with 14 bases between. The CDR3 sequence is 15 residues long. Germline V gene lookup returns CDR1 MNHEY and CDR2 SVGAGI.

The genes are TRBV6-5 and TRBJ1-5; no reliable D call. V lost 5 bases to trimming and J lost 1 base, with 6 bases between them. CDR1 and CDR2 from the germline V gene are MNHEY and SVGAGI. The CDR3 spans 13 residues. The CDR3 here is CASSPDSNQPQHF. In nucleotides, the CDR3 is TGTGCCAGCAGTCCGGACAGCAATCAGCCCCAGCATTTT.

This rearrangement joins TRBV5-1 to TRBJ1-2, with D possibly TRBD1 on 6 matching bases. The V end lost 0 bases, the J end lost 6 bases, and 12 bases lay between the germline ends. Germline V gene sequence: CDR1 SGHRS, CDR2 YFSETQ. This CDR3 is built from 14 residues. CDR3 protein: CASSLVQGSDGYTF. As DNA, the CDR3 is TGCGCCAGCAGCTTGGTCCAGGGGAGTGATGGCTACACCTTC.

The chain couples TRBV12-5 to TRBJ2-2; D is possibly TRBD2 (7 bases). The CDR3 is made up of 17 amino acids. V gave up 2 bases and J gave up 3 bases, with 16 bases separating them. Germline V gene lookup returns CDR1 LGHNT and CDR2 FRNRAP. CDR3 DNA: TGTGCTAGTGGTTTGACCCTGGGGGGGCGCGACACCGGGGAGCTGTTTTTT. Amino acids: CASGLTLGGRDTGELFF.

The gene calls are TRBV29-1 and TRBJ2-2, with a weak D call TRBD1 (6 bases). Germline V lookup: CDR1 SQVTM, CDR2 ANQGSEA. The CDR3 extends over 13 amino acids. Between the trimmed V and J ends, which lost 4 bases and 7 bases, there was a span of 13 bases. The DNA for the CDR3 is TGCAGCGTTGGACACGTCAGGGGCGGGGAGCTGTTTTTT. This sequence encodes CSVGHVRGGELFF.

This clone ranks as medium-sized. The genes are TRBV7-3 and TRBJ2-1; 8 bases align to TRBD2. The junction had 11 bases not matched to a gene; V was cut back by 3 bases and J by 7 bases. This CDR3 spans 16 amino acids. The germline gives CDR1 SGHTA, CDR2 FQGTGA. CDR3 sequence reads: CASSLVVGGGRNEQFF. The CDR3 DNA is TGTGCCAGCAGCTTGGTAGTCGGCGGGGGGCGGAATGAGCAGTTCTTC.

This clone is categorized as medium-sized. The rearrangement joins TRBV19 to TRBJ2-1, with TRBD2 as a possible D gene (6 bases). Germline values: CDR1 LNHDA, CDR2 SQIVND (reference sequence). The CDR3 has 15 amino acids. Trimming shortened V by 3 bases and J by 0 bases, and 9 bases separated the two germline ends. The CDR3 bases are TGTGCCAGTAGTATGGGACTTGGCTCCTACAATGAGCAGTTCTTC. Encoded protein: CASSMGLGSYNEQFF.

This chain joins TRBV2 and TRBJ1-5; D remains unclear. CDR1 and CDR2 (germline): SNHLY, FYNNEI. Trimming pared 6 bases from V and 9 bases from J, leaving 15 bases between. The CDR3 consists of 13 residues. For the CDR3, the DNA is TGTGCCAGCAGGGATCCAACTGAGAGGCCCCAGCATTTT. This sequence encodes CASRDPTERPQHF.

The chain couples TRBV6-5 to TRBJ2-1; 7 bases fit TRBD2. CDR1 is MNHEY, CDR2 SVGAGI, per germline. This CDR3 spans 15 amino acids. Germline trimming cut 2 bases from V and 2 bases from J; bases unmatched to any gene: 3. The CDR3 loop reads CASSYLGGTYNEQFF. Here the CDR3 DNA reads TGTGCCAGCAGTTACCTCGGGGGGACCTACAATGAGCAGTTCTTC.

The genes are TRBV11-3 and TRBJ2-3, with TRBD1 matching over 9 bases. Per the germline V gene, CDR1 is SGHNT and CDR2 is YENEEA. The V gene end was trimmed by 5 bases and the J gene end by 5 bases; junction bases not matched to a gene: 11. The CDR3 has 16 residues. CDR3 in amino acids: CASSPHGTGGGDTQYF. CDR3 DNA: TGTGCCAGCAGCCCTCATGGAACAGGGGGCGGAGATACGCAGTATTTT.

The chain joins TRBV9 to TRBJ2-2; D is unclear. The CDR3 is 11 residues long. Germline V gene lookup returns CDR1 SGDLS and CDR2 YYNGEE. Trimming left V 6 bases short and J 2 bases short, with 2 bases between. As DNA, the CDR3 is TGTGCCAGCACCAACACCGGGGAGCTGTTTTTT. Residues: CASTNTGELFF.

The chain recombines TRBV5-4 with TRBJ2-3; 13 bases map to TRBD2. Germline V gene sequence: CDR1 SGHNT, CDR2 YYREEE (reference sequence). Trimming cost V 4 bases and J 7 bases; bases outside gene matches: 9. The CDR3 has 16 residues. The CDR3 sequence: CASSPSTSGGANTQYF. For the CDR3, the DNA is TGTGCCAGCAGCCCCTCTACTAGCGGGGGGGCCAATACGCAGTATTTT.

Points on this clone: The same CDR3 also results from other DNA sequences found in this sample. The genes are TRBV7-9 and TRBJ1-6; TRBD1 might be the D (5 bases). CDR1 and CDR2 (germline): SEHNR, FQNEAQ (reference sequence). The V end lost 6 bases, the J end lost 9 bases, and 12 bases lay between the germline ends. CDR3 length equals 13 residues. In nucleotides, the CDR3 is TGTGCCAGCAGTGCCAGGGAGGGTTCACCCCTCCACTTT. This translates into CASSAREGSPLHF. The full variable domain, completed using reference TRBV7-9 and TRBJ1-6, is DTGVSQNPRHKITKRGQNVTFRCDPISEHNRLYWYRQTLGQGPEFLTYFQNEAQLEKSRLLSDRFSAERPKGSFSTLEIQRTEQGDSAMYLCASSAREGSPLHFGNGTRLTVT.

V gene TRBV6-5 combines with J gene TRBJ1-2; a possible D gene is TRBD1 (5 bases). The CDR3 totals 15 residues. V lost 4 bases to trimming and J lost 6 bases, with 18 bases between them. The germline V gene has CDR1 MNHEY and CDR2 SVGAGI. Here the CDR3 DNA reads TGTGCCAGCAGTTTCGGGACCGCCCCTTCCCATGGCTACACCTTC. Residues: CASSFGTAPSHGYTF.

In nucleotides, the CDR3 is TGCGCCAGCAGGGAAGGGGGAAGGGCCGGGGAGCTGTTTTTT. This codes for CASREGGRAGELFF. This sequence joins TRBV5-1 and TRBJ2-2; TRBD1 might be the D (6 bases). Germline V gene data show CDR1 as SGHRS and CDR2 as YFSETQ. Trimming cost V 5 bases and J 6 bases, with 14 bases left between them. CDR3 length equals 14 residues. Together with reference TRBV5-1 and TRBJ2-2, the CDR3 gives the full variable domain: KAGVTQTPRYLIKTRGQQVTLSCSPISGHRSVSWYQQTPGQGLQFLFEYFSETQRNKGNFPGRFSGRQFSNSRSEMNVSTLELGDSALYLCASREGGRAGELFFGEGSRLTVL.

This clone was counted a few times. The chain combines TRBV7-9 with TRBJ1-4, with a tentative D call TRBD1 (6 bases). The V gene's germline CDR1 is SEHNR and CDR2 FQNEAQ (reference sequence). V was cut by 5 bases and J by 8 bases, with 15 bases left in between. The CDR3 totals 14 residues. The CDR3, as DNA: TGTGCCAGCAGCCCAGGCGGGGGCCGAGAAAAACTGTTTTTT. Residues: CASSPGGGREKLFF.

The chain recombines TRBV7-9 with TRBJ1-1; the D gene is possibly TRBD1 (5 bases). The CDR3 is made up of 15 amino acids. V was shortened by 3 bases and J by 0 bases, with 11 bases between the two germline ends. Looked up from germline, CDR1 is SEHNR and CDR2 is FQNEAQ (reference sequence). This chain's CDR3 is CASSFSGDLNTEAFF. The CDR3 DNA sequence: TGTGCCAGCAGCTTTTCTGGGGACTTGAACACTGAAGCTTTCTTT.

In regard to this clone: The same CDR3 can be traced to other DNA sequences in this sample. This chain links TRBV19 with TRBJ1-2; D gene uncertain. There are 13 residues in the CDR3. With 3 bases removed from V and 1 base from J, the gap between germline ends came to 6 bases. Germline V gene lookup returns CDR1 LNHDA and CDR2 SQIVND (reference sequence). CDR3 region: CASSIKINYGYTF. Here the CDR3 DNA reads TGTGCCAGTAGTATCAAGATTAACTATGGCTACACCTTC.

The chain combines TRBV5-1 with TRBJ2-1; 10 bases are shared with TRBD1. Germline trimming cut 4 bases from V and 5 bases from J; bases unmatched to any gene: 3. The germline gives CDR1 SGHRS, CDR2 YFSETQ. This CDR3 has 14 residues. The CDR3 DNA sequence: TGCGCCAGCAGCCTGACAGGGGGCAACAATGAGCAGTTCTTC. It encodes CASSLTGGNNEQFF.

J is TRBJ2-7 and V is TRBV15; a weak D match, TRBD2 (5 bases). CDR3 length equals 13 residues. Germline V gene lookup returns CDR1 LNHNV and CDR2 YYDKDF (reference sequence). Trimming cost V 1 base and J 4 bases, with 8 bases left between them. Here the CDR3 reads CATSRGGLYEQYV. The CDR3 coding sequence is TGTGCCACCAGCAGAGGCGGGCTATACGAGCAGTACGTC.

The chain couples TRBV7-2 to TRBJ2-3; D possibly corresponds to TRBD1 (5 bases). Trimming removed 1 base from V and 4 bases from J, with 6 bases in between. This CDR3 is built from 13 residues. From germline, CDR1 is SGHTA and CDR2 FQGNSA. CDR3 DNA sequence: TGTGCCAGCAGCTTAGGGGGCGCAGATACGCAGTATTTT. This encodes CASSLGGADTQYF.

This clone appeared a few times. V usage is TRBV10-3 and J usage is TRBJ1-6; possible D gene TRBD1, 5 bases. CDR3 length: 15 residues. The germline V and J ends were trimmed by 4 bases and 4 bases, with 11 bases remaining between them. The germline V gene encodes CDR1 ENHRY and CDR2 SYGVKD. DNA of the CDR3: TGTGCCATCAGTGCGGGGGGGGTATATAATTCACCCCTCCACTTT. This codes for CAISAGGVYNSPLHF.

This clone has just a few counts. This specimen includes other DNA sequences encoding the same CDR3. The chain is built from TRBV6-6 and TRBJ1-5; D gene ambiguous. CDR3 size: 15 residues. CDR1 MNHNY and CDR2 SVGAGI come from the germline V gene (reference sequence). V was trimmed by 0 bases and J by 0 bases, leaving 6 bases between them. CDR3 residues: CASSYSGYSNQPQHF. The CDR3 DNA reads TGTGCCAGCAGTTACTCTGGTTATAGCAATCAGCCCCAGCATTTT.

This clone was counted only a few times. The CDR3 nucleotides are TGTGCCAGCAGTGTTGCACAGATTTATGGCTACACCTTC. It translates to CASSVAQIYGYTF. The V gene is TRBV2, the J gene TRBJ1-2, with D unclear. This CDR3 has 13 amino acids. With 4 bases removed from V and 5 bases from J, the gap between germline ends came to 11 bases. Germline V gives CDR1 SNHLY, CDR2 FYNNEI.

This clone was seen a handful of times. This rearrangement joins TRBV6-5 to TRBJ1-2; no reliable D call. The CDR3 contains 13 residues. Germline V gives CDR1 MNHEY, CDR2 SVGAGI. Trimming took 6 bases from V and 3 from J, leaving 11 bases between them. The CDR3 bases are TGTGCCAGCAGGCAGGTCGTGGACTATGGCTACACCTTC. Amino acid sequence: CASRQVVDYGYTF.

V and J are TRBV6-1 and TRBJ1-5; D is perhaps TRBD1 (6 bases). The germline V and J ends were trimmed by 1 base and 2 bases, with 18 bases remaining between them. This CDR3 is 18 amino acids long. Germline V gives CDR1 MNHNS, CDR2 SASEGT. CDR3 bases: TGTGCCAGCAGTGAAGATCGGACAGCGGTATATCGCAATCAGCCCCAGCATTTT. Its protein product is CASSEDRTAVYRNQPQHF.